The 28 T cell receptor beta chains below were found in one sample sequenced in a study of OX40 agonist ivuxolimab in advanced cancers. The assay was immunoSEQ multiplex PCR, and TCRdb's table has in-frame clones only and misses some. The sample includes 53,000 or so clones, 84% of them seen just once. The material sequenced was CD4+ or CD8+ T cells sorted from blood, taken in a trial of the OX40 agonist ivuxolimab. Source of these receptors: an adult with an advanced solid tumor such as melanoma, head and neck, liver or kidney cancer.

This chain joins TRBV7-2 and TRBJ2-7; D gene ambiguous. The CDR3 loop spans 13 amino acids. V lost 4 bases and J 2 bases, leaving 9 bases between the germline ends. Germline assignment: CDR1 SGHTA and CDR2 FQGNSA. CDR3 sequence: CASSSPGPYEQYF. The DNA for the CDR3 is TGTGCCAGCAGCTCCCCAGGACCCTACGAGCAGTACTTC. Together with reference TRBV7-2 and TRBJ2-7, the CDR3 gives the full variable domain: GAGVSQSPSNKVTEKGKDVELRCDPISGHTALYWYRQSLGQGLEFLIYFQGNSAPDKSGLPSDRFSAERTGGSVSTLTIQRTQQEDSAVYLCASSSPGPYEQYFGPGTRLTVT.

The J gene is TRBJ1-4, the V gene TRBV27; D may be TRBD1 (5 bases). The germline CDR1 and CDR2 sequences are MNHEY and SMNVEV (reference sequence). V was clipped by 6 bases and J by 5 bases, with 16 bases between them. The CDR3 spans 15 residues. In DNA, the CDR3 is TGTGCCAGCAGCCCTAAGGACACGAGGAATGAAAAACTGTTTTTT. It yields the protein CASSPKDTRNEKLFF.

This clone was seen a single time. This chain joins TRBV10-2 and TRBJ2-7, with TRBD2 identical over 7 bases. The CDR3 totals 15 residues. CDR1 and CDR2 from the germline V gene are WSHSY and SAAADI. V was clipped by 3 bases and J by 2 bases; unmatched bases: 7. The CDR3 sequence is CASSDGASGTYEQYF. The CDR3 coding sequence is TGCGCCAGCAGTGATGGGGCTAGCGGCACCTACGAGCAGTACTTC.

The V call is TRBV11-3, the J call TRBJ2-2; D call uncertain. The CDR3 runs 13 residues. V lost 6 bases and J lost 6, with 11 bases in between. Per germline, CDR1 SGHNT and CDR2 YENEEA. The CDR3 coding sequence is TGTGCCAGCAGTACCCCCCCGGCCGGGGAGCTGTTTTTT. This translates into CASSTPPAGELFF.

This clone was detected only a few times. CDR3 protein: CASSEKASYNEQFF. DNA of the CDR3: TGTGCCAGCAGCGAAAAAGCCTCTTACAATGAGCAGTTCTTC. The V gene is TRBV7-9, the J gene TRBJ2-1; D is ambiguous. The CDR3 contains 14 residues. Germline CDR1 reads SEHNR; CDR2 reads FQNEAQ (reference sequence). The V end was cut by 5 bases, the J end by 4 bases, with 12 bases between. Together with reference TRBV7-9 and TRBJ2-1, the CDR3 gives the full variable domain: DTGVSQNPRHKITKRGQNVTFRCDPISEHNRLYWYRQTLGQGPEFLTYFQNEAQLEKSRLLSDRFSAERPKGSFSTLEIQRTEQGDSAMYLCASSEKASYNEQFFGPGTRLTVL.

V is TRBV10-3 and J is TRBJ2-1; D is possibly TRBD2 (6 bases). The germline V and J ends were trimmed by 8 bases and 8 bases, with 13 bases remaining between them. The germline gives CDR1 ENHRY, CDR2 SYGVKD. The CDR3 has 12 residues. DNA of the CDR3: TGTGCCATCTCGGCCCAGCGGGATGAGCAGTTCTTC. It encodes CAISAQRDEQFF.

This clone was recorded only once. The CDR3 loop reads CASSTGGNQPQHF. The DNA for the CDR3 is TGTGCCAGCAGTACAGGGGGCAATCAGCCCCAGCATTTT. This chain joins TRBV6-6 and TRBJ1-5, with 7 bases aligning to TRBD1. Germline loops: CDR1 MNHNY, CDR2 SVGAGI (reference sequence). V trimming: 5 bases; J trimming: 2 bases; junction bases outside the gene matches: 0. The CDR3 is 13 residues long.

The chain uses TRBV7-2 and TRBJ2-5; D is unresolved. Trimming removed 5 bases at V and 1 base at J, with 14 bases between. The germline gives CDR1 SGHTA, CDR2 FQGNSA. This CDR3 has 15 residues. The CDR3: CASSIRPGSQETQYF. CDR3 coding DNA: TGTGCCAGCAGCATCCGGCCGGGTAGCCAAGAGACCCAGTACTTC.

V is TRBV5-1 and J is TRBJ2-3, with TRBD2 identical over 9 bases. Germline CDR1 is SGHRS and CDR2 is YFSETQ. The V segment lost 6 bases and the J segment 1 base; nucleotides outside the gene matches: 9. The CDR3 loop spans 16 amino acids. The CDR3 sequence: CASNPNVAGGTDTQYF. CDR3 sequence (DNA): TGCGCCAGCAACCCGAATGTAGCGGGAGGCACAGATACGCAGTATTTT. The variable domain in full, with the rest retrieved from reference TRBV5-1 and TRBJ2-3, is KAGVTQTPRYLIKTRGQQVTLSCSPISGHRSVSWYQQTPGQGLQFLFEYFSETQRNKGNFPGRFSGRQFSNSRSEMNVSTLELGDSALYLCASNPNVAGGTDTQYFGPGTRLTVL.

The sample holds a few counts of this clone. This chain uses TRBV4-2 with TRBJ2-7; no clear D gene. The CDR3 contains 15 residues. Germline CDR1 and CDR2: LGHNA and YNFKEQ. Trimming pared 3 bases from V and 0 bases from J, leaving 12 bases between. The CDR3 spells CASSQSRLLSYEQYF. The CDR3, as DNA: TGTGCCAGCAGCCAGTCCAGACTGCTCTCCTACGAGCAGTACTTC.

The CDR3 DNA reads TGTGCCAGCAGCTACAGGGGGATTAGCTCAGATACGCAGTATTTT. Its translation is CASSYRGISSDTQYF. The V gene is TRBV5-4, the J gene TRBJ2-3; 8 bases line up with TRBD1. This CDR3 comprises 15 residues. CDR1 is SGHNT and CDR2 is YYREEE in the germline V gene (reference sequence). With V trimmed by 3 bases and J by 4 bases, 7 bases remained unmatched.

This chain uses TRBV30 with TRBJ2-6; 9 bases map to TRBD1. Trimming took 3 bases from V and 0 from J; bases not matched to a gene: 6. The CDR3 runs 17 residues. CDR1 is GTSNPN, CDR2 SVGIG, per germline (reference sequence). The chain's CDR3 is CAWSRDRVDSGANVLTF. DNA for the CDR3: TGTGCCTGGAGCCGGGACAGGGTTGACTCTGGGGCCAACGTCCTGACTTTC. Filled out from reference TRBV30 and TRBJ2-6, the complete variable domain reads SQTIHQWPATLVQPVGSPLSLECTVEGTSNPNLYWYRQAAGRGLQLLFYSVGIGQISSEVPQNLSASRPQDRQFILSSKKLLLSDSGFYLCAWSRDRVDSGANVLTFGAGSRLTVL.

In regard to this clone: This sample also contains other DNA sequences that code for the same CDR3. This rearrangement joins TRBV19 to TRBJ1-5, with D uncertain. The CDR3 consists of 12 residues. CDR1 and CDR2 (germline): LNHDA, SQIVND (reference sequence). V was clipped by 2 bases and J by 3 bases, with 2 bases between them. As DNA, the CDR3 is TGTGCCAGTAGTATATTCAATCAGCCCCAGCATTTT. It is translated as CASSIFNQPQHF.

This clone is termed medium-sized (0.01 to 0.1%). The chain is built from TRBV7-2 and TRBJ2-7, with a weak D call TRBD1 (6 bases). From germline, CDR1 is SGHTA and CDR2 FQGNSA. V lost 5 bases and J lost 0, with 11 bases in between. The length of the CDR3 is 14 residues. In DNA, the CDR3 is TGTGCCAGCAGCCCAAGGACAGCCTCCTACGAGCAGTACTTC. Translated, it gives CASSPRTASYEQYF.

The chain recombines TRBV19 with TRBJ1-5, with 7 positions matching TRBD1. Looked up from germline, CDR1 is LNHDA and CDR2 is SQIVND (reference sequence). CDR3 length: 18 amino acids. Trimming at V came to 5 bases and at J to 0 bases, leaving 13 bases not matched to a gene. CDR3 sequence: CASSPKGAGGLSNQPQHF. The CDR3 DNA reads TGTGCCAGTAGTCCCAAGGGGGCAGGAGGCCTTAGCAATCAGCCCCAGCATTTT.

The chain joins TRBV6-6 to TRBJ2-5; TRBD2 matches at 9 bases. The CDR3 consists of 14 residues. Germline V CDR1 and CDR2: MNHNY, SVGAGI (reference sequence). V was pared by 6 bases and J by 7 bases, with 9 bases of the junction left unmatched. This chain's CDR3 is CASRESGRWGTQYF. The CDR3 DNA reads TGTGCCAGCAGGGAAAGCGGGAGGTGGGGGACCCAGTACTTC.

This clone was counted between two and nine times. This chain joins TRBV19 and TRBJ2-5; 7 bases line up with TRBD1. The CDR3 spans 14 residues. J lost 2 bases, V lost 3 bases, and 3 bases had no gene match. Per the germline V gene, CDR1 is LNHDA and CDR2 is SQIVND (reference sequence). This chain's CDR3 is CASSMGTEQETQYF. DNA of the CDR3: TGTGCCAGTAGTATGGGGACAGAGCAAGAGACCCAGTACTTC.

V gene TRBV6-1 combines with J gene TRBJ2-7; D ambiguous. V was clipped by 3 bases and J by 0 bases, with 6 bases between them. This CDR3 spans 13 amino acids. Germline V lookup: CDR1 MNHNS, CDR2 SASEGT. The CDR3 is CASSEAGSYEQYF. The DNA for the CDR3 is TGTGCCAGCAGTGAGGCCGGCTCCTACGAGCAGTACTTC.

The rearrangement links TRBV2 to TRBJ1-3, with D unresolved. The CDR3 is 12 amino acids. CDR1 and CDR2 from the germline V gene are SNHLY and FYNNEI. V lost 6 bases, J lost 4 bases, and 7 bases lay in between. CDR3 sequence (DNA): TGTGCCAGCAGGGTCCGCGGAAACACCATATATTTT. Its translation is CASRVRGNTIYF.

The rearrangement uses TRBV7-9 and TRBJ2-7; D possibly matches TRBD1 or TRBD2 (5 bases each). The germline gives CDR1 SEHNR, CDR2 FQNEAQ (reference sequence). Trimming removed 5 bases from V and 1 base from J, with 12 bases in between. The CDR3 contains 14 residues. CDR3 in amino acids: CASSPTGTSYEQYF. The CDR3 DNA reads TGTGCCAGCAGCCCCACCGGGACGTCCTACGAGCAGTACTTC. The whole variable domain, filled in from reference TRBV7-9 and TRBJ2-7, reads DTGVSQNPRHKITKRGQNVTFRCDPISEHNRLYWYRQTLGQGPEFLTYFQNEAQLEKSRLLSDRFSAERPKGSFSTLEIQRTEQGDSAMYLCASSPTGTSYEQYFGPGTRLTVT.

The V call is TRBV5-5, the J call TRBJ2-7; possible D gene TRBD2, 5 bases. The germline V gene has CDR1 SGHKS and CDR2 YYEKEE (reference sequence). The V end lost 7 bases, the J end lost 0 bases, and 20 bases lay between the germline ends. This CDR3 is built from 16 residues. For the CDR3, the DNA is TGTGCCAGCCATCCTACAGCGGCGGGCGGCTCCTACGAGCAGTACTTC. This codes for CASHPTAAGGSYEQYF. Supplemented by reference TRBV5-5 and TRBJ2-7, the full variable domain reads DAGVTQSPTHLIKTRGQQVTLRCSPISGHKSVSWYQQVLGQGPQFIFQYYEKEERGRGNFPDRFSARQFPNYSSELNVNALLLGDSALYLCASHPTAAGGSYEQYFGPGTRLTVT.

V and J are TRBV7-6 and TRBJ2-7, with D possibly TRBD1 on 6 matching bases. V shed 1 base and J shed 7 bases, with 14 bases lying between them. The CDR3 sequence is 14 residues long. CDR1 and CDR2 from the germline V gene are SGHVS and FNYEAQ. The CDR3 spells CASSLGPTGLEQYF. CDR3 nucleotides: TGTGCCAGCAGCTTAGGGCCGACAGGTCTGGAGCAGTACTTC. The whole variable domain, remainder taken from reference TRBV7-6 and TRBJ2-7, is GAGVSQSPRYKVTKRGQDVALRCDPISGHVSLYWYRQALGQGPEFLTYFNYEAQQDKSGLPNDRFSAERPEGSISTLTIQRTEQRDSAMYRCASSLGPTGLEQYFGPGTRLTVT.

The chain joins TRBV5-4 to TRBJ2-7; 8 bases line up with TRBD2. Germline lookup yields CDR1 SGHNT and CDR2 YYREEE (reference sequence). V was pared by 0 bases and J by 7 bases, with 3 bases of the junction left unmatched. The CDR3 sequence is 13 residues long. The DNA of the CDR3 is TGTGCCAGCAGCTTGGAAGCGGGGGTTGAGCAGTACTTC. Translated, it gives CASSLEAGVEQYF.

V is TRBV25-1 and J is TRBJ2-7, with 8 bases lining up with TRBD2. The CDR3 loop spans 14 amino acids. With 0 bases clipped from V and 5 bases from J, the junction kept 3 bases outside the gene matches. Looked up from germline, CDR1 is MGHDK and CDR2 is SYGVNS. The chain's CDR3 is CASSEYGRAHEQYF. The DNA for the CDR3 is TGTGCCAGCAGTGAATACGGGAGGGCTCACGAGCAGTACTTC.

V gene TRBV19 combines with J gene TRBJ2-7; 9 bases align to TRBD1. CDR1 is LNHDA and CDR2 is SQIVND in the germline V gene (reference sequence). CDR3 length equals 14 residues. J lost 0 bases, V lost 8 bases, and 5 bases had no gene match. The CDR3 reads CASGGTGFSYEQYF. DNA of the CDR3: TGTGCCAGTGGGGGGACAGGGTTCTCCTACGAGCAGTACTTC.

This clone appeared a few times. The V call is TRBV7-2, the J call TRBJ2-2, with TRBD2 matching 8 bases. Germline CDR1 reads SGHTA; CDR2 reads FQGNSA. There are 15 residues in the CDR3. Trimming took 3 bases from V and 3 from J; bases not matched to a gene: 3. Here the CDR3 reads CASSFSGGDTGELFF. CDR3 DNA: TGTGCCAGCAGCTTTTCGGGAGGGGACACCGGGGAGCTGTTTTTT.

The rearrangement links TRBV30 to TRBJ1-3; D not certain. V was pared by 3 bases and J by 0 bases, with 12 bases between. This CDR3 is built from 15 residues. Germline CDR1 is GTSNPN and CDR2 is SVGIG (reference sequence). CDR3 coding DNA: TGTGCCTGGAGACCGGACTGGGCCTCTGGAAACACCATATATTTT. The encoded protein is CAWRPDWASGNTIYF.

This clone has a handful of counts. This sequence joins TRBV28 and TRBJ1-1; D call uncertain. The CDR3 length is 10 residues. The V end was cut by 10 bases, the J end by 0 bases, with 3 bases between. Germline loops: CDR1 MDHEN, CDR2 SYDVKM. CDR3 nucleotide sequence: TGTGCCACCCTGAACACTGAAGCTTTCTTT. It yields the protein CATLNTEAFF.